These 25 T cell receptor beta chains originate from one sample sequenced in a study of T cell responses to AZD1222 COVID-19 vaccine. TCRdb's table, derived via immunoSEQ multiplex PCR, lists solely in-frame clones and lacks some. The sample carries around 110,000 clones, under 95% recorded once. The sample consisted of peripheral blood, taken on day 0 of AZD1222 vaccination. These receptors were taken from an adult in good health.

The count of this clone is one. CDR3 nucleotides: TGTGCCAGCAGTCTACAGGGAGGTGAGCAGTTCTTC. Its protein product is CASSLQGGEQFF. The V call is TRBV12-3 or TRBV12-4, the J call TRBJ2-1, with D tentatively TRBD1 or TRBD2 (6 bases each). The CDR3 sequence is 12 residues long. V was cut by 5 bases and J by 9 bases, with 11 bases left in between.

The V and J genes are TRBV2 and TRBJ1-2; D is possibly TRBD1 (5 bases). The CDR3 sequence is 15 residues long. V was clipped by 0 bases and J by 4 bases, with 12 bases between them. Germline CDR1 SNHLY, CDR2 FYNNEI. CDR3 region: CASSEARGPTYGYTF. Written as DNA, the CDR3 is TGTGCCAGCAGTGAAGCGCGGGGCCCGACCTATGGCTACACCTTC.

The gene calls are TRBV5-4 and TRBJ1-1, with a possible D match to TRBD1 (5 bases). V was clipped by 2 bases and J by 0 bases, with 11 bases between them. The CDR3 loop spans 15 amino acids. Looked up from germline, CDR1 is SGHNT and CDR2 is YYREEE (reference sequence). The CDR3 bases are TGTGCCAGCAGCTTCCGGAGACAGATGAACACTGAAGCTTTCTTT. Translating gives CASSFRRQMNTEAFF.

The chain combines TRBV29-1 with TRBJ2-3, with D maybe TRBD2 (6 bases). Trimming took 4 bases from V and 5 from J, leaving 7 bases between them. The CDR3 consists of 11 residues. Germline CDR1 SQVTM, CDR2 ANQGSEA. CDR3 region: CSVAGGDTQYF. CDR3 nucleotides: TGCAGCGTTGCCGGGGGAGATACGCAGTATTTT.

This sequence joins TRBV19 and TRBJ1-4; no clear D. CDR1 and CDR2 (germline): LNHDA, SQIVND (reference sequence). V lost 9 bases to trimming and J lost 6 bases, with 17 bases between them. The length of the CDR3 is 14 residues. The CDR3 spells CASLSRGRDEKLFF. In nucleotides, the CDR3 is TGTGCCAGCCTAAGCCGGGGTCGGGATGAAAAACTGTTTTTT.

The chain couples TRBV3-1 (or the pseudogene TRBV3-2) to TRBJ2-1, with TRBD2 identical over 8 bases. The CDR3 contains 15 residues. V was clipped by 4 bases and J by 9 bases; unmatched bases: 11. Germline-derived CDR1 and CDR2 are LGHDT and YNNKEL (reference sequence). The CDR3 loop is CASSPGLGGRGEQFF. CDR3 bases: TGTGCCAGCAGCCCGGGACTAGGGGGTCGGGGTGAGCAGTTCTTC.

The rearrangement links TRBV27 to TRBJ1-1; D perhaps matches TRBD1 (6 bases). Germline values: CDR1 MNHEY, CDR2 SMNVEV (reference sequence). Deletions cut 0 bases from V and 5 bases from J, with 13 bases between. The CDR3 loop spans 15 amino acids. The CDR3 loop reads CASSLSTGGRTEAFF. The CDR3 nucleotides read TGTGCCAGCAGTTTATCGACGGGGGGGCGGACTGAAGCTTTCTTT.

The CDR3: CASTERYEQYF. CDR3 bases: TGTGCCAGCACCGAGAGATACGAGCAGTACTTC. The chain links TRBV6-6 to TRBJ2-7; D is undetermined. The CDR3 extends over 11 amino acids. The germline V and J ends were trimmed by 7 bases and 4 bases, with 8 bases remaining between them. Germline CDR1 reads MNHNY; CDR2 reads SVGAGI (reference sequence).

In its sample, this clone was seen once. The chain has TRBV9 and TRBJ2-5; TRBD2 agrees at 7 bases. Per germline, CDR1 SGDLS and CDR2 YYNGEE. This CDR3 has 15 residues. Unmatched junction bases numbered 6, after V lost 1 base and J lost 3 bases. In DNA, the CDR3 is TGTGCCAGCAGCGTACGTGTGGCGGGGGAAGAGACCCAGTACTTC. Amino acids: CASSVRVAGEETQYF.

This clone appeared once. This chain links TRBV7-6 with TRBJ1-3, with TRBD1 matching 10 bases. The CDR3 runs 18 residues. Germline V gene data show CDR1 as SGHVS and CDR2 as FNYEAQ. Trimming took 4 bases from V and 0 from J; bases not matched to a gene: 9. In DNA, the CDR3 is TGTGCCAGCAGCTCAACGTTGGGACAGGGGTTCTCTGGAAACACCATATATTTT. It is translated as CASSSTLGQGFSGNTIYF. Full variable domain (outside the CDR3, taken from reference TRBV7-6 and TRBJ1-3): GAGVSQSPRYKVTKRGQDVALRCDPISGHVSLYWYRQALGQGPEFLTYFNYEAQQDKSGLPNDRFSAERPEGSISTLTIQRTEQRDSAMYRCASSSTLGQGFSGNTIYFGEGSWLTVV.

The chain carries TRBV6-5 and TRBJ2-7; no clear D. CDR1 is MNHEY and CDR2 is SVGAGI in the germline V gene. This CDR3 is 15 amino acids long. Trimming shortened V by 0 bases and J by 2 bases, and 11 bases separated the two germline ends. The CDR3 here is CASSYSPSAAYEQYF. The CDR3 nucleotides read TGTGCCAGCAGTTACTCGCCAAGCGCGGCCTACGAGCAGTACTTC.

V and J are TRBV7-3 and TRBJ1-1, with a possible D match to TRBD1 (6 bases). V lost 5 bases to trimming and J lost 7 bases, with 17 bases between them. The germline V gene encodes CDR1 SGHTA and CDR2 FQGTGA. The CDR3 is made up of 14 amino acids. Here the CDR3 DNA reads TGTGCCAGCAGCCAAAGGGCAGGGGCCGTTGAAGCTTTCTTT. Its protein product is CASSQRAGAVEAFF.

The chain employs TRBV19 and TRBJ1-2, with a weak D call TRBD1 (5 bases). The germline CDR1 and CDR2 sequences are LNHDA and SQIVND (reference sequence). This CDR3 contains 15 residues. The V end was cut by 7 bases, the J end by 4 bases, with 19 bases between. The CDR3 sequence: CASTPPGPPSYGYTF. CDR3 bases: TGTGCCAGTACCCCCCCGGGGCCGCCCAGCTATGGCTACACCTTC.

This clone was picked up a small number of times. The CDR3: CASTNFGPPESGYTF. The DNA for the CDR3 is TGTGCCAGCACCAACTTCGGACCCCCGGAGAGCGGCTACACCTTC. J is TRBJ1-2 and V is TRBV6-5, with D hard to call. The V gene lost 7 bases and the J gene lost 8 bases, with 23 bases spanning the gap. Germline assignment: CDR1 MNHEY and CDR2 SVGAGI. The CDR3 length is 15 residues.

The rearrangement links TRBV5-1 to TRBJ2-7; maybe TRBD1 (6 bases). The germline V and J ends were trimmed by 4 bases and 3 bases, with 17 bases remaining between them. Looked up from germline, CDR1 is SGHRS and CDR2 is YFSETQ. This CDR3 spans 15 amino acids. CDR3 DNA sequence: TGCGCCAGCAGCCGCCACGCACAGGGTATCTACGAGCAGTACTTC. As protein: CASSRHAQGIYEQYF.

The gene calls are TRBV5-8 and TRBJ2-3; D unresolved. This CDR3 contains 14 residues. The germline gives CDR1 SGHTS, CDR2 YDEGEE. The V and J ends lost 4 bases and 0 bases respectively, with 9 bases between them. CDR3 in DNA: TGTGCCAGCAGCCCCCTTGCTAGCACAGATACGCAGTATTTT. This translates into CASSPLASTDTQYF.

The chain carries TRBV19 and TRBJ1-4; no firm D call. CDR1 is LNHDA, CDR2 SQIVND, per germline (reference sequence). CDR3 length: 14 residues. V shed 0 bases and J shed 5 bases, with 7 bases lying between them. CDR3 DNA sequence: TGTGCCAGTAGTATAGAAATACAGAATGAAAAACTGTTTTTT. Protein sequence: CASSIEIQNEKLFF.

The chain uses TRBV7-2 and TRBJ2-1; D gene unclear. This CDR3 contains 12 residues. Germline V gene lookup returns CDR1 SGHTA and CDR2 FQGNSA. Trimming removed 3 bases from V and 6 bases from J, with 6 bases in between. The DNA of the CDR3 is TGTGCCAGCAGCTTGTGGTTCAATGAGCAGTTCTTC. Translating it yields CASSLWFNEQFF.

The CDR3 region has the DNA TGTGCCAGCAGTTTATCAGGGGTCAATTCACCCCTCCACTTT. The encoded protein is CASSLSGVNSPLHF. The rearrangement links TRBV28 to TRBJ1-6; weak D call: TRBD1 (6 bases). CDR3 length equals 14 residues. Trimming cost V 1 base and J 7 bases, with 8 bases left between them. From germline, CDR1 is MDHEN and CDR2 SYDVKM. The full variable domain, in which reference TRBV28 and TRBJ1-6 provide the parts outside the CDR3, is DVKVTQSSRYLVKRTGEKVFLECVQDMDHENMFWYRQDPGLGLRLIYFSYDVKMKEKGDIPEGYSVSREKKERFSLILESASTNQTSMYLCASSLSGVNSPLHFGNGTRLTVT.

The gene calls are TRBV4-3 and TRBJ2-1; D is unresolved. The ends were cut back, 0 bases at V and 0 bases at J, with 9 bases in the middle. The germline V gene encodes CDR1 LGHNA and CDR2 YSLEER. This CDR3 spans 16 amino acids. The CDR3 DNA follows: TGCGCCAGCAGCCAAGAACTGGTGCACTCCTACAATGAGCAGTTCTTC. Translation: CASSQELVHSYNEQFF.

The chain has TRBV19 and TRBJ1-1; D is possibly TRBD1 (5 bases). CDR3 size: 14 residues. The V gene lost 3 bases and the J gene lost 3 bases, with 11 bases spanning the gap. CDR1 and CDR2 (germline): LNHDA, SQIVND (reference sequence). The CDR3 bases are TGTGCCAGTAGTATGGTCAGGGACTACACTGAAGCTTTCTTT. Its protein is CASSMVRDYTEAFF.

This clone was seen just once. The DNA of the CDR3 is TGTGCCAGCAGCCGTGACGGGATTAGCAATCAGCCCCAGCATTTT. Translated, it gives CASSRDGISNQPQHF. This sequence joins TRBV6-6 and TRBJ1-5; D is uncertain. The germline gives CDR1 MNHNY, CDR2 SVGAGI (reference sequence). Trimming shortened V by 6 bases and J by 0 bases, and 12 bases separated the two germline ends. The CDR3 spans 15 residues.

This chain uses TRBV20-1 with TRBJ1-2; tentative D call: TRBD1 (6 bases). Trimming cost V 3 bases and J 4 bases, with 12 bases left between them. Germline lookup yields CDR1 DFQATT and CDR2 SNEGSKA (reference sequence). This CDR3 is 13 amino acids long. In nucleotides, the CDR3 is TGCAGTGCTAGTTCAGGACAGCCCTATGGCTACACCTTC. Its translation is CSASSGQPYGYTF.

This chain links TRBV7-6 with TRBJ1-2, with a possible D match to TRBD1 (5 bases). CDR1 and CDR2 (germline): SGHVS, FNYEAQ. The CDR3 runs 15 residues. Trimming pared 1 base from V and 3 bases from J, leaving 12 bases between. DNA of the CDR3: TGTGCCAGCAGCTTAGGCCTAGGAGGGGACTATGGCTACACCTTC. Translation: CASSLGLGGDYGYTF. The whole variable domain, filled in from reference TRBV7-6 and TRBJ1-2, reads GAGVSQSPRYKVTKRGQDVALRCDPISGHVSLYWYRQALGQGPEFLTYFNYEAQQDKSGLPNDRFSAERPEGSISTLTIQRTEQRDSAMYRCASSLGLGGDYGYTFGSGTRLTVV.

This clone was found once. The chain links TRBV5-1 to TRBJ2-3, with D unresolved. There are 15 residues in the CDR3. From germline, CDR1 is SGHRS and CDR2 YFSETQ. V dropped 4 bases and J dropped 2 bases, with 14 bases sitting between them. CDR3 region: CASSPRPKTTDTQYF. CDR3 nucleotides: TGCGCCAGCAGCCCACGTCCCAAGACCACAGATACGCAGTATTTT.